A selection of T cell receptor beta chains follows, all from one sample in a study of blood T cell repertoires in COVID-19. TCRdb's copy holds only in-frame clones and misses some; the assay was immunoSEQ multiplex PCR. The data show about 220,000 clones, approximately 90% seen once. The sample comprised PBMCs or T cells enriched from blood (not recorded which). The origin of the receptors is a woman between 18 and 30 years old in a cohort exposed to, infected with or recovered from COVID-19 (not recorded which). The CDR3 runs from the conserved cysteine through the conserved F or W. Fields, in order: D gene, V gene, clone size, J gene, CDR3 DNA, CDR3 protein. A D gene is named only where the DNA matches it firmly. Size is stated for part of the rows, as once, few or many counts, or as a class when the clone is expanded.

.,TRBV18,.,TRBJ2-7,TGTGCCAGCTCTCCTCTGTCCTACGAGCAGTACTTC,CASSPLSYEQYF
.,TRBV5-1,.,TRBJ1-6,TGCGCCAGCAGCTTGGAAGTCCTACCAAATTCACCCCTCCACTTT,CASSLEVLPNSPLHF
.,TRBV3-1/TRBV3-2,.,TRBJ2-7,TGTGCCAGCAGCGAGGCCTCAAACCGACGTAGCGAGCAGTACTTC,CASSEASNRRSEQYF
.,TRBV6-5,.,TRBJ1-2,TGTGCCAGCAGCAACGAGCCGGGTGTCTATGGCTACACCTTC,CASSNEPGVYGYTF
.,TRBV7-2,once,TRBJ1-6,TGTGCCAGCAGCTCCTTGAATACGGGAGCCCTTTATAATTCACCCCTCCACTTT,CASSSLNTGALYNSPLHF
.,TRBV21-1,.,TRBJ2-2,TGTGCCAGCAGCAAAGGTGAAGCGGCCGGGGAGCTGTTTTTT,CASSKGEAAGELFF
TRBD2,TRBV11-3,.,TRBJ2-3,TGTGCCAGCAGCTTAGCCCTGGGACTAGCGGGCCCAGATACGCAGTATTTT,CASSLALGLAGPDTQYF
TRBD2,TRBV7-3,once,TRBJ2-1,TGTGCCAGCAGCTTAAGACGGGAGGTCTACAATGAGCAGTTCTTC,CASSLRREVYNEQFF
.,TRBV4-1,.,TRBJ2-1,TGCGCCAGCAGCCAAGTCGGGGTGAGACAGTTCTTC,CASSQVGVRQFF
TRBD1,TRBV4-2,.,TRBJ1-2,TGTGCCAGCAGCCAAGATGGGGCAGGGGGCACGCCCTATGGCTACACCTTC,CASSQDGAGGTPYGYTF
TRBD1,TRBV7-3,.,TRBJ1-1,TGTGCCAGCAGCCTGGACAGGGGGTTAGGTGAAGCTTTCTTT,CASSLDRGLGEAFF
TRBD1,TRBV9,.,TRBJ1-4,TGTGCCAGCAGCCCAGTGACAGGGGGCTTTGGTGGTGAAAAACTGTTTTTT,CASSPVTGGFGGEKLFF
TRBD1,TRBV6-4,medium-sized,TRBJ1-6,TGTGCCAGCAGTGACGGGACAGGGGGCAATTCACCCCTCCACTTT,CASSDGTGGNSPLHF
TRBD1,TRBV5-4,.,TRBJ2-7,TGTGCCAGCAGCAATGGGGACAGGGGGTCCCCTTATTTCTACGAGCAGTACTTC,CASSNGDRGSPYFYEQYF
.,TRBV6-5,.,TRBJ1-2,TGTGCCAGCAGTTACTCGGAGGCAAATGGCTACACCTTC,CASSYSEANGYTF
.,TRBV12-3/TRBV12-4,.,TRBJ1-1,TGTGCCAGCAGTTTTGAGGGAAACACTGAAGCTTTCTTT,CASSFEGNTEAFF
.,TRBV7-6,.,TRBJ1-5,TGTGCCAGCAGCTTAGCGCTATGGCAGCCCCAGCATTTT,CASSLALWQPQHF
TRBD1,TRBV6-1,.,TRBJ1-2,TGTGCCAGCAGTAAAGCCGGGACAGGGGTAGGCTATGGCTACACCTTC,CASSKAGTGVGYGYTF
TRBD2,TRBV7-3,.,TRBJ2-3,TGTGCCAGCAGCTTAACCTGGACGGGACTAGCGGGGCCCACAGATACGCAGTATTTT,CASSLTWTGLAGPTDTQYF
.,TRBV19,.,TRBJ2-3,TGTGCCAGTAGTATCGCGGGGCCCGGAGATACGCAGTATTTT,CASSIAGPGDTQYF
TRBD1,TRBV14,.,TRBJ1-5,TGTGCCAGCAGCCCCGGGACAGGTCTTAGCAATCAGCCCCAGCATTTT,CASSPGTGLSNQPQHF
TRBD2,TRBV5-1,.,TRBJ2-7,TGCGCCAGCAGCTTCGACGGGGGGACCTACGAGCAGTACTTC,CASSFDGGTYEQYF
TRBD1,TRBV11-3,.,TRBJ1-3,TGTGCCAGCAGCTTATCGGGACAGGGTGGAAACACCATATATTTT,CASSLSGQGGNTIYF
TRBD1,TRBV30,.,TRBJ2-5,TGTGCCTGGAGCCAGGGACAGCAAGAGACCCAGTACTTC,CAWSQGQQETQYF
.,TRBV7-8,.,TRBJ1-2,TGTGCCAGCAGCTTAAGGGAGGGTGACTATGGCTACACCTTC,CASSLREGDYGYTF
TRBD1,TRBV3-1/TRBV3-2,once,TRBJ1-1,TGTGCCAGCACACAGGGGGCTTGGACTGAAGCTTTCTTT,CASTQGAWTEAFF
TRBD1,TRBV19,.,TRBJ1-4,TGTGCCAGTAGTACGGACAGGAGAACTAATGAAAAACTGTTTTTT,CASSTDRRTNEKLFF
.,TRBV7-9,.,TRBJ1-4,TGTGCCAGCAGCTCACAGGGAGCAACTAATGAAAAACTGTTTTTT,CASSSQGATNEKLFF
TRBD1,TRBV9,.,TRBJ1-2,TGTGCCAGCAGAACTACCGGGACAGGGGGAACAGGTGGCTACACCTTC,CASRTTGTGGTGGYTF
.,TRBV6-5,.,TRBJ2-1,TGTGCCAGCAGTTACGGGCTGAGCTCCTACAATGAGCAGTTCTTC,CASSYGLSSYNEQFF
.,TRBV7-7,.,TRBJ2-3,TGTGCTAGCAGCCCCCTATTGGGCGATACGCAGTATTTT,CASSPLLGDTQYF
TRBD1,TRBV7-9,.,TRBJ1-1,TGTGCCAGCAGCTTAGCAGCCGGACAGGGGCTATACGAAGCTTTCTTT,CASSLAAGQGLYEAFF
TRBD1,TRBV27,.,TRBJ1-6,TGTGCCAGCAGTCGACGGGCCGGACAGGGTGACAATTCACCCCTCCACTTT,CASSRRAGQGDNSPLHF
TRBD1,TRBV2,.,TRBJ1-6,TGTGCCAGCATGGGACAGCCTAATTCACCCCTCCACTTT,CASMGQPNSPLHF
TRBD1,TRBV7-3,.,TRBJ2-1,TGTGCCAGCAGCCCGACAGGGGAAAACTACAATGAGCAGTTCTTC,CASSPTGENYNEQFF
.,TRBV4-1,.,TRBJ2-6,TGCGCCAGCAGCCAGTTTCCGTTCCGCTCTGGGGCCAACGTCCTGACTTTC,CASSQFPFRSGANVLTF
.,TRBV11-3,.,TRBJ1-1,TGTGCCAGCAGCTTAGTCCCAGTTACTGAAGCTTTCTTT,CASSLVPVTEAFF
TRBD1,TRBV7-9,.,TRBJ1-2,TGTGCCAGCATAGTACAGGGGGATAACTATGGCTACACCTTC,CASIVQGDNYGYTF
TRBD1,TRBV4-1,.,TRBJ1-2,TGCGCCAGCAGTCTCCTTTCCGGGACAGGGGGCTTCTATGGCTACACCTTC,CASSLLSGTGGFYGYTF
TRBD1,TRBV11-2,.,TRBJ1-1,TGTGCCAGCAGCGGACAGGGAAGGGACAACACTGAAGCTTTCTTT,CASSGQGRDNTEAFF
TRBD1,TRBV3-1/TRBV3-2,few,TRBJ2-2,TGTGCCAGCAGAGAACAGGGGGTAAACACCGGGGAGCTGTTTTTT,CASREQGVNTGELFF
TRBD1,TRBV7-3,.,TRBJ1-2,TGTGCCAGCAGCGAGACAGGGGCAGCTAACTATGGCTACACCTTC,CASSETGAANYGYTF
.,TRBV27,.,TRBJ1-1,TGTGCCAGCAGTCTCACAGGGTTATCGCACACTGAAGCTTTCTTT,CASSLTGLSHTEAFF
TRBD2,TRBV5-1,once,TRBJ2-1,TGCGCCAGCAGCTTAGTGCCTAGCGGAGCCAATGAGCAGTTCTTC,CASSLVPSGANEQFF
TRBD1,TRBV25-1,once,TRBJ2-7,TGTGCCAGTTCCGGGACAGGGGGCCTTTACGAGCAGTACTTC,CASSGTGGLYEQYF
TRBD1,TRBV19,.,TRBJ1-2,TGTGCCAGTAGTATAGGGACAGGTAACTATGGCTACACCTTC,CASSIGTGNYGYTF
.,TRBV28,.,TRBJ1-2,TGTGCCAGCAGCCGTAACTATGGCTACACCTTC,CASSRNYGYTF
TRBD2,TRBV5-1,.,TRBJ2-5,TGCGCCAGCAGCTTGGATGTAGCGGGGGGGAAGGAGACCCAGTACTTC,CASSLDVAGGKETQYF
TRBD2,TRBV6-5,.,TRBJ2-1,TGTGCCAGCCATCCTAGCGGGGGGGCGCATGAGCAGTTCTTC,CASHPSGGAHEQFF
.,TRBV5-6,.,TRBJ2-5,TGTGCCAGCAGAAGAGGACAGCAAGAGACCCAGTACTTC,CASRRGQQETQYF
TRBD2,TRBV19,.,TRBJ2-3,TGTGCCAGTAGTGTCACTAGCGGGAGCACAGATACGCAGTATTTT,CASSVTSGSTDTQYF
TRBD2,TRBV19,.,TRBJ2-7,TGTGCCAGTAGTAGTGTACTAGCGGGAGCACCCTACGAGCAGTACTTC,CASSSVLAGAPYEQYF
.,TRBV14,.,TRBJ1-2,TGTGCCAGCAGCCCGACCGCAGCGGGGGGCTACACCTTC,CASSPTAAGGYTF
.,TRBV5-1,.,TRBJ2-2,TGCGCCAGCACTTCATCAAACAGGGTTGACACCGGGGAGCTGTTTTTT,CASTSSNRVDTGELFF
.,TRBV10-3,.,TRBJ1-5,TGTGCCATCAGTGAGGTAGCAGAGGATCAGCCCCAGCATTTT,CAISEVAEDQPQHF
.,TRBV18,.,TRBJ1-1,TGTGCCAGCTCACCAAAGGGGATGAACACTGAAGCTTTCTTT,CASSPKGMNTEAFF
TRBD1,TRBV15,.,TRBJ1-5,TGTGCCACCAGCCCGACAGGGGATCAGCCCCAGCATTTT,CATSPTGDQPQHF